Below, 32 T cell receptor beta chains from the same sample are listed, as sequenced in a study of T cell clonality in common variable immunodeficiency. General observations from the study: Common variable immunodeficiency TCR beta sequences reportedly had fewer deletions and N-nucleotide insertions.

What these receptors recognize is not known. Only in-frame clones appear in the TCRdb table, and some are missing; sequencing was by immunoSEQ multiplex PCR. There are about 28,000 clones in the sample, none observed a single time. Material: peripheral blood mononuclear cells. These receptors all come from a human donor with common variable immunodeficiency.

Points on this clone: The CDR3 end falls 3 residues outside the read, so it is completed with the germline J gene. This chain uses TRBV14 with TRBJ2-7, with no clear D. V shed 1 base and J shed 0 bases, with 19 bases lying between them. CDR3 length: 18 amino acids. Germline V gene data show CDR1 as SGHDN and CDR2 as FVKESK. The CDR3 loop reads CASSQGAWWQASSYEQYF. Incomplete CDR3 DNA: TGTGCCAGCAGCCAAGGGGCGTGGTGGCAGGCGAGCTCCTACGAG.

This clone appeared many times. Read coverage stops 3 residues before the CDR3 terminus; the germline J gene supplies the remainder. This chain joins TRBV29-1 and TRBJ2-7, with 9 bases aligning to TRBD1. V shed 7 bases, J shed 4 bases, and the junction held 8 bases outside the gene matches. The CDR3 is 13 amino acids. Germline lookup yields CDR1 SQVTM and CDR2 ANQGSEA. The sequenced part of the CDR3 DNA is TGCAGCGGTGGACAGGGGAAAACGTACGAG. This sequence encodes CSGGQGKTYE. Given in full, the CDR3 is CSGGQGKTYEQYF.

This clone was seen many times. The DNA ends 3 residues before the CDR3 does, and the rest of the CDR3 is filled in from the germline J gene. This chain connects TRBV18 to TRBJ2-1, with 10 bases that match TRBD2. CDR3 length equals 16 residues. Per the germline V gene, CDR1 is KGHSH and CDR2 is LQKENI. After removal of 1 base from V and 6 bases from J, the junction contained 6 bases not matched to a gene. CDR3 DNA (partial): TGTGCCAGCTCACCACGGACTAGCGGAAGCGTCAATGAG. Amino acids: CASSPRTSGSVNE. The whole CDR3 sequence reads CASSPRTSGSVNEQFF.

A remark on this clone: The CDR3 extends 3 residues past the end of the read, so its final part is completed from the germline J gene. The chain carries TRBV19 and TRBJ1-3; a weak D match, TRBD1 (6 bases). In germline, CDR1 is LNHDA, CDR2 SQIVND (reference sequence). The V gene lost 4 bases and the J gene lost 0 bases, with 10 bases spanning the gap. The CDR3 is 15 residues long. The sequenced part of the CDR3 DNA is TGTGCCAGTAGTAAGGGACACTACTCTGGAAACACC. This encodes CASSKGHYSGNT. The CDR3 in full is CASSKGHYSGNTIYF. Looking up the rest from reference TRBV19 and TRBJ1-3 gives the full variable domain: DGGITQSPKYLFRKEGQNVTLSCEQNLNHDAMYWYRQDPGQGLRLIYYSQIVNDFQKGDIAEGYSVSREKKESFPLTVTSAQKNPTAFYLCASSKGHYSGNTIYFGEGSWLTVV.

This clone was detected many times. Coverage ceases 3 residues before the CDR3 finishes, and the germline J gene fills in the end. The V and J genes are TRBV18 and TRBJ2-7; TRBD1 matches at 10 bases. The V gene end was trimmed by 3 bases and the J gene end by 1 base; junction bases not matched to a gene: 0. Germline V gives CDR1 KGHSH, CDR2 LQKENI. This CDR3 is built from 14 residues. The covered CDR3 bases are TGTGCCAGCTCACCGGGACAGGGGTCCTACGAG. Translating gives CASSPGQGSYE. The full CDR3 sequence reads CASSPGQGSYEQYF.

This clone appeared many times. The CDR3 end falls 3 residues outside the read, so it is completed with the germline J gene. The chain carries TRBV19 and TRBJ2-1; TRBD2 agrees at 8 bases. The germline gives CDR1 LNHDA, CDR2 SQIVND (reference sequence). CDR3 length: 16 residues. V dropped 8 bases and J dropped 2; count of bases not matched to a gene: 11. CDR3 bases read: TGTGCCAGTCGATTGAATAGCGGGACTACCTACAATGAG. Translation gives CASRLNSGTTYNE. The entire CDR3 is CASRLNSGTTYNEQFF.

This clone showed up just a few times. The CDR3 end is not reached by the read, which stops 3 residues before it; the germline J gene fills it in. V is TRBV6-1 and J is TRBJ1-4; a weak D match, TRBD1 (6 bases). Germline assignment: CDR1 MNHNS and CDR2 SASEGT. The CDR3 contains 14 residues. Trimming removed 4 bases from V and 8 bases from J, with 14 bases in between. CDR3 sequence reads: CASSVQGGAEKLFF. CDR3 bases read: TGTGCCAGCAGTGTACAGGGAGGTGCCGAAAAA.

In its sample, this clone was seen many times. Read coverage stops 3 residues before the CDR3 terminus; the germline J gene supplies the remainder. This chain uses TRBV18 with TRBJ2-5; D is possibly TRBD1 (7 bases). CDR1 KGHSH and CDR2 LQKENI come from the germline V gene. The V gene lost 1 base and the J gene lost 0 bases, with 12 bases spanning the gap. The CDR3 sequence is 16 residues long. The CDR3 bases that were read are TGTGCCAGCTCACCACTCAGGGGGACTTACCAAGAGACC. This sequence encodes CASSPLRGTYQET. The whole CDR3 sequence is CASSPLRGTYQETQYF.

This clone was recorded at least ten times. Sequencing ends 3 residues short of the CDR3 end; the germline J gene provides the rest. The chain combines TRBV29-1 with TRBJ1-2, with 7 bases lining up with TRBD1. V was pared by 3 bases and J by 7 bases, with 2 bases of the junction left unmatched. There are 11 residues in the CDR3. The germline gives CDR1 SQVTM, CDR2 ANQGSEA. This CDR3 is CSVEEGAGYTF. The sequenced CDR3 bases are TGCAGCGTTGAGGAGGGGGCTGGC.

This clone appeared many times. The CDR3 sequence is CSALGGAGETQYF. The sequenced CDR3 bases are TGCAGCGCCCTGGGAGGGGCAGGAGAGACC. V usage is TRBV29-1 and J usage is TRBJ2-5; 7 bases map to TRBD2. From the germline J gene comes the end of the CDR3, since the read stops 3 residues before it. This CDR3 has 13 residues. V gave up 7 bases and J gave up 4 bases; unmatched junction bases: 9. CDR1 and CDR2 from the germline V gene are SQVTM and ANQGSEA.

The table lists this clone with a few counts. The read comes to an end 3 residues before the CDR3 does, leaving the germline J gene to fill in the end. The rearrangement uses TRBV6-1 and TRBJ2-4, with TRBD1 matching over 7 bases. With V trimmed by 2 bases and J by 2 bases, 9 bases remained unmatched. Germline V gene data show CDR1 as MNHNS and CDR2 as SASEGT. The CDR3 has 17 residues. The CDR3 bases that were read are TGTGCCAGCAGTGAATTACAGGGGTCTTTGACCAAAAACATT. Translation: CASSELQGSLTKNI. The whole CDR3 sequence reads CASSELQGSLTKNIQYF.

This clone showed up many times. The read ends 3 residues before the CDR3 terminus; that terminus is restored from the germline J gene. The rearrangement joins TRBV6-2 or TRBV6-3 to TRBJ2-2, with 13 bases aligning to TRBD2. The CDR3 has 15 amino acids. The germline gives CDR1 MNHEY, CDR2 SVGEGT. J was trimmed by 6 bases and V by 7 bases; bases with no gene match: 5. The part of the CDR3 DNA that was read is TGTGCCAGCACCCCGGGACTAGCGGGGCCCGGGGAG. Residues: CASTPGLAGPGE. The entire CDR3 reads CASTPGLAGPGELFF.

Remarks on this clone: Sequencing ends 3 residues short of the CDR3 end; the germline J gene provides the rest. The gene calls are TRBV19 and TRBJ1-1, with D unresolved. Trimming left V 8 bases short and J 5 bases short, with 9 bases between. The CDR3 totals 11 residues. Germline values: CDR1 LNHDA, CDR2 SQIVND (reference sequence). CDR3 in amino acids: CASGRATEAFF. The sequenced CDR3 bases are TGTGCCAGTGGTAGGGCTACTGAA.

This clone was counted at least ten times. The read comes to an end 3 residues before the CDR3 does, leaving the germline J gene to fill in the end. This chain connects TRBV7-9 to TRBJ2-5, with D maybe TRBD2 (6 bases). This CDR3 comprises 15 residues. Deletions cut 3 bases from V and 4 bases from J, with 15 bases between. Germline V CDR1 and CDR2: SEHNR, FQNEAQ (reference sequence). CDR3 amino acids: CASSLDGGTGETQYF. CDR3 DNA, as far as it was read: TGTGCCAGCAGCTTGGACGGAGGGACTGGAGAGACC.

A few counts support this clone. Read data end 3 residues before the CDR3 end; the end is taken from the germline J gene. J is TRBJ2-7 and V is TRBV20-1; 11 bases align to TRBD2. Germline CDR1 reads DFQATT; CDR2 reads SNEGSKA (reference sequence). The CDR3 totals 14 residues. Trimming took 5 bases from V and 2 from J; bases not matched to a gene: 5. CDR3 DNA, as far as it was read: TGCAGTGCTTTTCGACTAGCGGGACCCTACGAG. Amino acid sequence: CSAFRLAGPYE. The complete CDR3 protein is CSAFRLAGPYEQYF.

This clone was detected only a few times. Sequence at one end of the junction differs from germline and may be a read error. The read terminates 3 residues before the CDR3 end, so the remaining end is supplied by the germline J gene. The rearrangement links TRBV7-9 to TRBJ2-7, with D possibly TRBD1 on 6 matching bases. Germline CDR1 SEHNR, CDR2 FQNEAQ (reference sequence). This CDR3 is built from 13 residues. This chain's CDR3 is CSSSLGQSYEQYF. The sequenced CDR3 bases are TGTTCCAGCAGCTTAGGACAGTCCTACGAG.

This clone was recorded at least ten times. Read coverage stops 3 residues before the CDR3 terminus; the germline J gene supplies the remainder. The chain is built from TRBV19 and TRBJ1-5, with D perhaps TRBD1 (6 bases). From germline, CDR1 is LNHDA and CDR2 SQIVND (reference sequence). V was trimmed by 2 bases and J by 6 bases, leaving 20 bases between them. The CDR3 runs 17 residues. The CDR3 DNA, read in part, is TGTGCCAGTAGTATAAGCGGAGGAGGGGGTCGGGGTCAGCCC. The encoded protein is CASSISGGGGRGQP. In full, the CDR3 reads CASSISGGGGRGQPQHF.

A note on this clone: The read finishes 3 residues shy of the CDR3 end, and the germline J gene is used to complete it. The chain is built from TRBV18 and TRBJ1-5; D is possibly TRBD1 (5 bases). CDR1 is KGHSH and CDR2 is LQKENI in the germline V gene. Trimming left V 2 bases short and J 4 bases short, with 6 bases between. The length of the CDR3 is 13 residues. The CDR3 sequence: CASSPGANQPQHF. Partial CDR3 DNA: TGTGCCAGCTCACCAGGGGCTAATCAGCCC.

This clone was seen a few times. The CDR3 goes on 3 residues after the read ends, and that part is filled in from the germline J gene. J is TRBJ1-6 and V is TRBV2, with TRBD1 matching over 9 bases. Germline V gene sequence: CDR1 SNHLY, CDR2 FYNNEI. V dropped 2 bases and J dropped 7; count of bases not matched to a gene: 3. This CDR3 has 15 amino acids. Incomplete CDR3 DNA: TGTGCCAGCAGTGAAACGGGACAGGGAAATTCACCC. Translation gives CASSETGQGNSP. The full-length CDR3 reads as CASSETGQGNSPLHF.

Concerning this clone: The DNA ends 3 residues before the CDR3 does, and the rest of the CDR3 is filled in from the germline J gene. The genes are TRBV19 and TRBJ1-5, with D possibly being TRBD1 (5 bases). There are 14 residues in the CDR3. Trimming pared 6 bases from V and 2 bases from J, leaving 11 bases between. From germline, CDR1 is LNHDA and CDR2 SQIVND (reference sequence). CDR3 DNA (partial): TGTGCCAGTAGATTTTCGGGGGGCAATCAGCCC. As protein: CASRFSGGNQP. The full CDR3 sequence reads CASRFSGGNQPQHF.

This clone was picked up many times. The read ends 3 residues before the CDR3 terminus; that terminus is restored from the germline J gene. V gene TRBV5-1 combines with J gene TRBJ2-5; D gene uncertain. The CDR3 sequence is 13 residues long. Germline values: CDR1 SGHRS, CDR2 YFSETQ. The V end lost 0 bases, the J end lost 5 bases, and 8 bases lay between the germline ends. Incomplete CDR3 DNA: TGCGCCAGCAGCTTGGTCCCCCGGGAGACC. This translates into CASSLVPRET. The full CDR3 protein reads CASSLVPRETQYF. Combining the CDR3 with reference TRBV5-1 and TRBJ2-5 gives the whole variable domain KAGVTQTPRYLIKTRGQQVTLSCSPISGHRSVSWYQQTPGQGLQFLFEYFSETQRNKGNFPGRFSGRQFSNSRSEMNVSTLELGDSALYLCASSLVPRETQYFGPGTRLLVL.

In regard to this clone: Read sequence stops 3 residues before the CDR3 end, and the germline J gene provides the missing end. The chain employs TRBV20-1 and TRBJ2-1; 9 nucleotides line up with TRBD2. This CDR3 is built from 11 residues. Germline-derived CDR1 and CDR2 are DFQATT and SNEGSKA (reference sequence). The ends lost 6 bases at V and 9 bases at J; junction bases unmatched: 3. CDR3 region: CSALAGTEQFF. CDR3 bases read: TGCAGTGCCCTAGCGGGAACTGAG.

This clone was recorded many times. The read terminates 3 residues ahead of where the CDR3 ends, so the germline J gene completes it. The chain is built from TRBV29-1 and TRBJ1-2; 7 nucleotides agree with TRBD1. This CDR3 spans 18 amino acids. Germline V gene sequence: CDR1 SQVTM, CDR2 ANQGSEA. Trimming at V came to 2 bases and at J to 5 bases, leaving 20 bases not matched to a gene. CDR3 amino acids: CSVEIEGDSAESYYGYTF. Partial CDR3 DNA: TGCAGCGTTGAAATAGAAGGGGACAGCGCGGAATCTTATTATGGC.

This clone was found a few times. Mismatch with germline at one junction end may stem from a read error. CDR3 in amino acids: CTSRKTGEDKNIQYF. The sequenced part of the CDR3 DNA is TGTACCAGTAGAAAGACAGGGGAAGACAAAAACATT. The gene calls are TRBV19 and TRBJ2-4, with 8 bases aligning to TRBD1. The read falls 3 residues short of the CDR3 end, and the missing part is taken from the germline J gene. The CDR3 extends over 15 amino acids. In germline, CDR1 is LNHDA, CDR2 SQIVND (reference sequence).

This clone was counted at least ten times. The sequence runs out 3 residues before the end of the CDR3; the remainder is reconstructed from the germline J gene. V usage is TRBV7-2 and J usage is TRBJ2-7; TRBD2 matches at 9 bases. CDR1 and CDR2 from the germline V gene are SGHTA and FQGNSA. Trimming cost V 5 bases and J 6 bases; bases outside gene matches: 8. This CDR3 has 14 residues. CDR3 in amino acids: CASSQIGTSFEQYF. CDR3 DNA, as far as it was read: TGTGCCAGCAGCCAAATAGGGACTAGCTTCGAG.

This clone has ten or more counts. CDR3 sequence: CASSYSRTGNQPQHF. The part of the CDR3 DNA that was read is TGCGCCAGCAGTTATTCCAGGACAGGTAATCAGCCC. V is TRBV10-2 and J is TRBJ1-5; 7 bases match TRBD1. The CDR3 goes on 3 residues after the read ends, and that part is filled in from the germline J gene. Germline lookup yields CDR1 WSHSY and CDR2 SAAADI. There are 15 residues in the CDR3. With 5 bases clipped from V and 4 bases from J, the junction kept 8 bases outside the gene matches.

There are many counts of this clone. Read data end 3 residues before the CDR3 end; the end is taken from the germline J gene. This sequence joins TRBV29-1 and TRBJ2-2; 7 nucleotides match TRBD2. There are 17 residues in the CDR3. Germline V gene lookup returns CDR1 SQVTM and CDR2 ANQGSEA. J was trimmed by 3 bases and V by 6 bases; bases with no gene match: 16. CDR3 sequence reads: CSVAGEFGEKDTGELFF. CDR3 DNA, as far as it was read: TGCAGCGTCGCGGGGGAGTTTGGGGAAAAAGACACCGGGGAG.

This clone was detected ten times or more. The missing CDR3 end, 3 residues past where the read stops, is filled in from the germline J gene. This sequence joins TRBV20-1 and TRBJ1-6; 7 nucleotides align to TRBD1. Germline CDR1 DFQATT, CDR2 SNEGSKA (reference sequence). V gave up 3 bases and J gave up 8 bases; unmatched junction bases: 4. This CDR3 region has 13 residues. The sequenced part of the CDR3 DNA is TGCAGTGCTAGGCGGGACAGTTATTCACCC. The encoded protein is CSARRDSYSP. In full, the CDR3 reads CSARRDSYSPLHF.

As concerns this clone: Sequencing ends 3 residues short of the CDR3 end; the germline J gene provides the rest. This rearrangement joins TRBV20-1 to TRBJ2-7; the D is unclear. Germline CDR1 reads DFQATT; CDR2 reads SNEGSKA (reference sequence). Trimming shortened V by 0 bases and J by 2 bases, and 14 bases separated the two germline ends. The CDR3 covers 15 residues. CDR3 DNA, as far as it was read: TGCAGTGCTAGAGACTTCCAAGCGTTGGCCTACGAG. It translates to CSARDFQALAYE. The full CDR3 is CSARDFQALAYEQYF.

As for this clone: The read finishes 3 residues shy of the CDR3 end, and the germline J gene is used to complete it. Other nucleotide sequences from this sample produce the same CDR3. The J gene is TRBJ2-2, the V gene TRBV19; D perhaps matches TRBD1 (5 bases). V was shortened by 6 bases and J by 1 base, with 9 bases between the two germline ends. CDR3 size: 14 residues. Per the germline V gene, CDR1 is LNHDA and CDR2 is SQIVND (reference sequence). The CDR3 spells CASSYRGNTGELFF. The part of the CDR3 DNA that was read is TGTGCCAGTAGCTATAGGGGGAACACCGGGGAG.

This clone was seen at least ten times. The CDR3 end lies 3 residues beyond the end of the read and is filled in from the germline J gene. V usage is TRBV5-1 and J usage is TRBJ2-3, with a weak D call TRBD2 (6 bases). CDR1 and CDR2 from the germline V gene are SGHRS and YFSETQ. The CDR3 has 16 residues. V lost 3 bases to trimming and J lost 2 bases, with 16 bases between them. The DNA read from the CDR3 is TGCGCCAGCAGCTGGACTACTAGCCCATCCACAGATACG. This codes for CASSWTTSPSTDT. The full CDR3 reads CASSWTTSPSTDTQYF.

This clone was recorded at least ten times. The read stops 3 residues short of the end of the CDR3; the missing end is completed from the germline J gene. This chain uses TRBV5-1 with TRBJ2-6; D is possibly TRBD1 (6 bases). V was cut by 0 bases and J by 5 bases, with 12 bases left in between. Germline CDR1 and CDR2: SGHRS and YFSETQ. CDR3 length: 16 amino acids. This CDR3 reads CASSLDTGTWANVLTF. The sequenced part of the CDR3 DNA is TGCGCCAGCAGCTTGGATACAGGGACCTGGGCCAACGTC.